These 31 T cell receptor beta chains share one sample of origin, sequenced in a study of blood T cells in healthy people across ages. Alongside a J-beta primer mix, a sample-barcoded 5' primer served in a second PCR lasting roughly 7 to 11 cycles. In TCRdb, the 5' RACE reads were re-called with MiXCR into one record per CDR3 protein. The sample has about 1.1 million distinct CDR3 sequences, 35% to 40% seen once. Material: blood. These receptors came from a man younger than 35 in good health.

The chain joins TRBV7-2 to TRBJ1-1, with 8 bases identical to TRBD1. Unmatched junction bases numbered 10, after V lost 1 base and J lost 3 bases. Per the germline V gene, CDR1 is SGHTA and CDR2 is FQGNSA. This CDR3 contains 17 residues. The CDR3 loop reads CASSLVSQARGHTEAFF. For the CDR3, the DNA is TGTGCCAGCAGCTTAGTTTCTCAGGCCAGGGGGCACACTGAAGCTTTCTTT.

The chain combines TRBV7-2 with TRBJ2-4, with unresolved D. Germline V CDR1 and CDR2: SGHTA, FQGNSA. The CDR3 length is 15 residues. The germline V and J ends were trimmed by 2 bases and 0 bases, with 8 bases remaining between them. The CDR3 sequence: CASSLYGTAKNIQYF. In DNA form, the CDR3 reads TGTGCCAGCAGCTTATACGGTACAGCCAAAAACATTCAGTACTTC. The full variable domain, its missing parts supplied by reference TRBV7-2 and TRBJ2-4, is GAGVSQSPSNKVTEKGKDVELRCDPISGHTALYWYRQSLGQGLEFLIYFQGNSAPDKSGLPSDRFSAERTGGSVSTLTIQRTQQEDSAVYLCASSLYGTAKNIQYFGAGTRLSVL.

The sample holds a few counts of this clonotype. The V and J genes are TRBV11-1 and TRBJ1-1, with D unresolved. The V gene lost 5 bases and the J gene lost 0 bases, with 10 bases spanning the gap. This CDR3 is 14 amino acids long. CDR1 SGHAT and CDR2 FQDESV come from the germline V gene (reference sequence). The CDR3 bases are TGTGCCAGCAGCCGTGCGCGGCTGAACACTGAAGCTTTCTTT. It specifies CASSRARLNTEAFF.

CDR3 sequence: CSAIGRSSYNSPLHF. The CDR3, as DNA: TGCAGTGCCATAGGGAGGAGCTCCTATAATTCACCCCTCCACTTT. This chain links TRBV20-1 with TRBJ1-6; D gene unclear. CDR1 is DFQATT and CDR2 is SNEGSKA in the germline V gene (reference sequence). The length of the CDR3 is 15 residues. V lost 6 bases to trimming and J lost 0 bases, with 12 bases between them.

The rearrangement links TRBV6-1 to TRBJ1-1; 9 nucleotides agree with TRBD1. In germline, CDR1 is MNHNS, CDR2 SASEGT. After removal of 6 bases from V and 0 bases from J, the junction contained 11 bases not matched to a gene. CDR3 length equals 17 residues. The CDR3 DNA reads as TGTGCCAGCAGGGCCGGGACAGGGAAGAATATGAACACTGAAGCTTTCTTT. Protein sequence: CASRAGTGKNMNTEAFF.

The chain recombines TRBV4-2 with TRBJ2-7; possibly TRBD2 for D (6 bases). The V end was cut by 4 bases, the J end by 7 bases, with 20 bases between. This CDR3 spans 15 amino acids. Germline CDR1 is LGHNA and CDR2 is YNFKEQ. This CDR3 is CASSPRLVYGNEQYF. In nucleotides, the CDR3 is TGTGCCAGCAGCCCCAGACTAGTCTACGGGAATGAGCAGTACTTC.

This chain joins TRBV9 and TRBJ1-1; D gene uncertain. The CDR3 is 14 amino acids. The V gene lost 2 bases and the J gene lost 1 base, with 9 bases spanning the gap. Germline CDR1 SGDLS, CDR2 YYNGEE. The CDR3 DNA follows: TGTGCCAGCAGCGTTAACATCGGGAACACTGAAGCTTTCTTT. It codes for CASSVNIGNTEAFF.

The chain uses TRBV28 and TRBJ1-2; D not resolved. The CDR3 sequence is 12 residues long. The germline V gene encodes CDR1 MDHEN and CDR2 SYDVKM. The germline V and J ends were trimmed by 4 bases and 5 bases, with 8 bases remaining between them. The CDR3 loop reads CASSWGAYGYTF. The CDR3 nucleotides are TGTGCCAGCAGTTGGGGAGCTTATGGCTACACCTTC.

This clonotype was counted a few times. The gene calls are TRBV11-2 and TRBJ2-1; D is perhaps TRBD2 (5 bases). Trimming stripped 1 base from V and 2 bases from J, with 15 bases between. Looked up from germline, CDR1 is SGHAT and CDR2 is FQNNGV. This CDR3 spans 17 amino acids. The CDR3 DNA is TGTGCCAGCAGCTTAGCCCGCCCGCTAGCCCCCTACAATGAGCAGTTCTTC. It yields the protein CASSLARPLAPYNEQFF.

The chain joins TRBV27 to TRBJ2-7, with 7 bases fitting TRBD1. Trimming took 4 bases from V and 3 from J; bases not matched to a gene: 18. Germline assignment: CDR1 MNHEY and CDR2 SMNVEV (reference sequence). The CDR3 spans 18 residues. The CDR3: CASSSAGTGIPGGYEQYF. CDR3 DNA: TGTGCCAGCAGTTCCGCCGGGACGGGGATACCAGGGGGCTACGAGCAGTACTTC.

The rearrangement links TRBV9 to TRBJ2-3, with 12 positions matching TRBD2. This CDR3 region has 17 residues. Germline-derived CDR1 and CDR2 are SGDLS and YYNGEE. J lost 4 bases, V lost 4 bases, and 10 bases had no gene match. CDR3 in amino acids: CASSPSAASGGADTQYF. DNA for the CDR3: TGTGCCAGCAGCCCCTCGGCGGCTAGCGGGGGGGCAGATACGCAGTATTTT.

V is TRBV24-1 and J is TRBJ2-3, with D unresolved. Germline lookup yields CDR1 KGHDR and CDR2 SFDVKD. This CDR3 is 12 amino acids long. V was pared by 5 bases and J by 3 bases, with 5 bases between. In DNA, the CDR3 is TGTGCCACCAGTGTGAGAACAGATACGCAGTATTTT. Translated, it gives CATSVRTDTQYF.

The table lists this clonotype with a count of one. This rearrangement joins TRBV20-1 to TRBJ1-1; no clear D gene. Germline V gene data show CDR1 as DFQATT and CDR2 as SNEGSKA (reference sequence). The CDR3 consists of 15 residues. V shed 3 bases and J shed 2 bases, with 16 bases lying between them. The CDR3 DNA follows: TGCAGTGCTAGGGCCTCTGGGGTCATAAACACTGAAGCTTTCTTT. Translating it yields CSARASGVINTEAFF.

The sample holds a few counts of this clonotype. The J gene is TRBJ2-3, the V gene TRBV5-1, with 9 bases fitting TRBD1. The CDR3 extends over 16 amino acids. The V gene's germline CDR1 is SGHRS and CDR2 YFSETQ. V lost 3 bases to trimming and J lost 3 bases; unmatched junction nucleotides: 8. The CDR3 sequence: CASSWEEDRGTDTQYF. In DNA, the CDR3 is TGCGCCAGCAGCTGGGAAGAGGACAGGGGAACAGATACGCAGTATTTT. The whole variable domain, filled in from reference TRBV5-1 and TRBJ2-3, reads KAGVTQTPRYLIKTRGQQVTLSCSPISGHRSVSWYQQTPGQGLQFLFEYFSETQRNKGNFPGRFSGRQFSNSRSEMNVSTLELGDSALYLCASSWEEDRGTDTQYFGPGTRLTVL.

This clonotype was detected a few times. The chain employs TRBV5-1 and TRBJ2-1, with D unclear. In germline, CDR1 is SGHRS, CDR2 YFSETQ. The CDR3 extends over 15 amino acids. V was trimmed by 0 bases and J by 5 bases, leaving 12 bases between them. This chain's CDR3 is CASSLELSRNNEQFF. DNA of the CDR3: TGCGCCAGCAGCTTGGAACTTTCGCGAAACAATGAGCAGTTCTTC. The full variable domain, completed using reference TRBV5-1 and TRBJ2-1, is KAGVTQTPRYLIKTRGQQVTLSCSPISGHRSVSWYQQTPGQGLQFLFEYFSETQRNKGNFPGRFSGRQFSNSRSEMNVSTLELGDSALYLCASSLELSRNNEQFFGPGTRLTVL.

This clonotype came up many times. The genes are TRBV14 and TRBJ1-2, with D hard to call. CDR1 is SGHDN and CDR2 is FVKESK in the germline V gene. The CDR3 consists of 13 residues. Deletions cut 1 base from V and 2 bases from J, with 5 bases between. CDR3 sequence reads: CASSQVGNYGYTF. CDR3 nucleotide sequence: TGTGCCAGCAGCCAAGTGGGGAACTATGGCTACACCTTC.

The V call is TRBV12-3 or TRBV12-4, the J call TRBJ1-1, with 7 positions matching TRBD1. The CDR3 consists of 15 residues. Trimming removed 6 bases from V and 1 base from J; junction bases left unmatched: 8. This CDR3 is CASRPWGQRNTEAFF. The CDR3 region has the DNA TGTGCCAGCAGGCCATGGGGACAGAGGAACACTGAAGCTTTCTTT.

This clonotype was recorded a few times. The V gene is TRBV7-2, the J gene TRBJ2-4, with D possibly matching TRBD2 (5 bases). The CDR3 totals 17 residues. Trimming pared 3 bases from V and 0 bases from J, leaving 15 bases between. Germline loops: CDR1 SGHTA, CDR2 FQGNSA. For the CDR3, the DNA is TGTGCCAGCAGCTTGGGAGACCGTTTTCAAGCCAAAAACATTCAGTACTTC. Translated: CASSLGDRFQAKNIQYF.

The chain has TRBV6-5 and TRBJ1-5; D unresolved. Trimming cost V 7 bases and J 1 base, with 8 bases left between them. Per the germline V gene, CDR1 is MNHEY and CDR2 is SVGAGI. This CDR3 is built from 13 residues. In nucleotides, the CDR3 is TGTGCCAGCATGGGAGGGAGCAATCAGCCCCAGCATTTT. Protein: CASMGGSNQPQHF.

The gene calls are TRBV7-2 and TRBJ2-2; D is uncertain. Trimming pared 0 bases from V and 1 base from J, leaving 9 bases between. In germline, CDR1 is SGHTA, CDR2 FQGNSA. The CDR3 loop spans 16 amino acids. The CDR3 sequence: CASSLAKGLNTGELFF. The DNA of the CDR3 is TGTGCCAGCAGCTTAGCGAAGGGATTGAACACCGGGGAGCTGTTTTTT.

In this sample, this clonotype turned up many times. The gene calls are TRBV20-1 and TRBJ2-1, with D unresolved. The CDR3 is made up of 13 amino acids. Germline V gene sequence: CDR1 DFQATT, CDR2 SNEGSKA (reference sequence). With 0 bases removed from V and 2 bases from J, the gap between germline ends came to 5 bases. CDR3 loop: CSAREAPYNEQFF. For the CDR3, the DNA is TGCAGTGCTAGAGAGGCCCCCTACAATGAGCAGTTCTTC.

This clonotype was seen repeatedly, ten times or more. V usage is TRBV6-2 or TRBV6-3 and J usage is TRBJ2-5, with a tentative D call TRBD1 (6 bases). Germline V gene data show CDR1 as MNHEY and CDR2 as SVGEGT. V lost 6 bases, J lost 2 bases, and 10 bases lay in between. CDR3 size: 13 residues. The DNA for the CDR3 is TGTGCCAGCAGCACGACAGGACAAGAGACCCAGTACTTC. It yields the protein CASSTTGQETQYF.

The chain recombines TRBV6-5 with TRBJ2-4; TRBD2 matches at 8 bases. Trimming removed 5 bases from V and 3 bases from J; junction bases left unmatched: 9. Looked up from germline, CDR1 is MNHEY and CDR2 is SVGAGI. This CDR3 has 16 amino acids. DNA for the CDR3: TGTGCCAGCAGTAGAACTTTCCGGGAGGGCAAAAACATTCAGTACTTC. It yields the protein CASSRTFREGKNIQYF.

The J gene is TRBJ1-1, the V gene TRBV20-1, with D perhaps matching TRBD1 (6 bases). The V gene lost 0 bases and the J gene lost 7 bases, with 6 bases spanning the gap. The CDR3 sequence is 11 residues long. Germline-derived CDR1 and CDR2 are DFQATT and SNEGSKA (reference sequence). The CDR3 sequence is CSAREGGEAFF. The CDR3 region has the DNA TGCAGTGCTAGAGAAGGGGGTGAAGCTTTCTTT.

V gene TRBV20-1 combines with J gene TRBJ2-1; 13 positions agree with TRBD2. The DNA end is more similar to TRBJ2-7, so the J call may be wrong. The CDR3 has 14 residues. Germline assignment: CDR1 DFQATT and CDR2 SNEGSKA (reference sequence). In DNA, the CDR3 is TGCAGTGCGACCCGGACTAGCGGGGGAAATGAGCAGTACTTC. It codes for CSATRTSGGNEQYF.

The rearrangement joins TRBV9 to TRBJ2-3, with 10 bases lining up with TRBD2. Germline trimming cut 1 base from V and 4 bases from J; bases unmatched to any gene: 6. The CDR3 is 16 amino acids. CDR1 and CDR2 from the germline V gene are SGDLS and YYNGEE. The CDR3 DNA reads as TGTGCCAGCAGCGTAATGGAGCGGGGGGGGGCAGATACGCAGTATTTT. Translated, it gives CASSVMERGGADTQYF.

The sample holds a few counts of this clonotype. This chain uses TRBV20-1 with TRBJ2-1; D possibly matches TRBD1 or TRBD2 (6 bases each). Trimming stripped 4 bases from V and 7 bases from J, with 14 bases between. From germline, CDR1 is DFQATT and CDR2 SNEGSKA (reference sequence). This CDR3 contains 13 residues. The CDR3: CSANRGLQNEQFF. Written as DNA, the CDR3 is TGCAGTGCTAATCGGGGGCTTCAGAATGAGCAGTTCTTC.

In this sample, this clonotype turned up a few times. V and J are TRBV20-1 and TRBJ2-3; 7 positions agree with TRBD2. The CDR3 runs to 17 residues. The V segment lost 4 bases and the J segment 0 bases; nucleotides outside the gene matches: 13. CDR1 is DFQATT and CDR2 is SNEGSKA in the germline V gene (reference sequence). The DNA for the CDR3 is TGCAGTGCTAAATTGATCTGGGGGGAGGGTAGCACAGATACGCAGTATTTT. Its translation: CSAKLIWGEGSTDTQYF.

The chain links TRBV4-1 to TRBJ2-1, with D unclear. This CDR3 is built from 17 residues. Trimming pared 0 bases from V and 4 bases from J, leaving 16 bases between. Germline lookup yields CDR1 MGHRA and CDR2 YSYEKL. CDR3 sequence reads: CASSQDAIGLTYNEQFF. CDR3 DNA: TGCGCCAGCAGCCAAGACGCCATAGGGTTAACTTACAATGAGCAGTTCTTC.

The table lists this clonotype with a few counts. The genes are TRBV10-3 and TRBJ1-1; TRBD1 aligns across 7 bases. The CDR3 has 12 residues. V shed 6 bases, J shed 11 bases, and the junction held 9 bases outside the gene matches. Looked up from germline, CDR1 is ENHRY and CDR2 is SYGVKD. The CDR3 here is CAISDREENAFF. The CDR3 bases are TGTGCCATCAGCGACAGGGAGGAGAATGCTTTCTTT.

This clonotype was found a few times. The rearrangement links TRBV30 to TRBJ2-7; 9 bases are a match to TRBD1. The junction had 11 bases not matched to a gene; V was cut back by 4 bases and J by 4 bases. Germline loops: CDR1 GTSNPN, CDR2 SVGIG (reference sequence). This CDR3 contains 15 residues. In DNA, the CDR3 is TGTGCCTGGAAAAAAACCGGGACAGGGCTTTACGAGCAGTACTTC. Translated: CAWKKTGTGLYEQYF. The variable domain in full, completed from reference TRBV30 and TRBJ2-7, reads SQTIHQWPATLVQPVGSPLSLECTVEGTSNPNLYWYRQAAGRGLQLLFYSVGIGQISSEVPQNLSASRPQDRQFILSSKKLLLSDSGFYLCAWKKTGTGLYEQYFGPGTRLTVT.